Below, 31 T cell receptor beta chains from the same sample are listed, as sequenced in a study of blood T cell repertoires in COVID-19. Clones were sequenced by immunoSEQ multiplex PCR, and TCRdb holds only the in-frame ones, with some missing. The sample lists 300,000 to 350,000 clones; about 88% were seen once. Material for sequencing was peripheral blood. Receptors were obtained from an older woman with COVID-19, enrolled during active disease.

This clone was recorded only once. The gene calls are TRBV5-4 and TRBJ1-2; 11 bases line up with TRBD1. Germline CDR1 reads SGHNT; CDR2 reads YYREEE (reference sequence). This CDR3 has 15 residues. V trimming: 3 bases; J trimming: 8 bases; junction bases outside the gene matches: 9. The CDR3 here is CASSSNPDRGQGYTF. The CDR3 bases are TGTGCCAGCAGCTCCAACCCGGACAGGGGGCAAGGCTACACCTTC.

V gene TRBV11-2 combines with J gene TRBJ1-6; tentative D call: TRBD1 (5 bases). The CDR3 is 13 residues long. The germline V and J ends were trimmed by 4 bases and 11 bases, with 12 bases remaining between them. The germline gives CDR1 SGHAT, CDR2 FQNNGV. CDR3: CASSWSGVAPLHF. For the CDR3, the DNA is TGTGCCAGCAGCTGGTCGGGGGTTGCACCCCTCCACTTT.

This clone was detected only a few times. This chain joins TRBV6-5 and TRBJ1-2; D is unclear. The CDR3 has 12 amino acids. V was trimmed by 6 bases and J by 8 bases, leaving 13 bases between them. CDR1 and CDR2 (germline): MNHEY, SVGAGI. In DNA, the CDR3 is TGTGCCAGCAGAGGAGGAGGGAGCGGCTACACCTTC. It is translated as CASRGGGSGYTF.

The sample holds a few counts of this clone. The chain is built from TRBV7-2 and TRBJ1-6; 11 bases line up with TRBD1. Germline V gene lookup returns CDR1 SGHTA and CDR2 FQGNSA. The CDR3 is 16 residues long. V lost 4 bases, J lost 6 bases, and 5 bases stayed unmatched. The CDR3 DNA is TGTGCCAGCAGCTCCACCGGGACAGGGGGTAATTCACCCCTCCACTTT. Translation gives CASSSTGTGGNSPLHF. Drawing the rest from reference TRBV7-2 and TRBJ1-6, the complete variable domain is GAGVSQSPSNKVTEKGKDVELRCDPISGHTALYWYRQSLGQGLEFLIYFQGNSAPDKSGLPSDRFSAERTGGSVSTLTIQRTQQEDSAVYLCASSSTGTGGNSPLHFGNGTRLTVT.

This clone was detected once. This chain uses TRBV5-1 with TRBJ2-1; 10 bases align to TRBD2. Germline values: CDR1 SGHRS, CDR2 YFSETQ. The CDR3 runs to 15 residues. V lost 5 bases and J lost 7; bases outside the gene matches: 9. CDR3 DNA: TGCGCCAGCAGTTCTGTAGCGGGGGGAGAGAATGAGCAGTTCTTC. This translates into CASSSVAGGENEQFF.

A word on this clone: The junction differs from germline at one of its ends, possibly a read error. The rearrangement joins TRBV5-1 to TRBJ1-5; 8 bases line up with TRBD1. Germline loops: CDR1 SGHRS, CDR2 YFSETQ. This CDR3 has 15 amino acids. The CDR3 region has the DNA TGCGCCAGCTGCTTGGGGCAGGGGGCGGGTGAGCCCCAGCATTTT. Protein product: CASCLGQGAGEPQHF.

The V call is TRBV2, the J call TRBJ1-1; a possible D gene is TRBD1 (5 bases). In germline, CDR1 is SNHLY, CDR2 FYNNEI. The V end lost 6 bases, the J end lost 4 bases, and 9 bases lay between the germline ends. This CDR3 is built from 12 residues. The CDR3 region is CASRGESTEAFF. CDR3 DNA: TGTGCCAGCAGAGGGGAAAGCACTGAAGCTTTCTTT.

V is TRBV12-3 or TRBV12-4 and J is TRBJ1-1; D remains unclear. The CDR3 covers 12 residues. V gave up 3 bases and J gave up 4 bases, with 6 bases separating them. The CDR3 sequence: CASSFFITEAFF. In nucleotides, the CDR3 is TGTGCCAGCAGTTTTTTTATCACTGAAGCTTTCTTT.

The J gene is TRBJ1-1, the V gene TRBV12-3 or TRBV12-4; D may be TRBD1 (5 bases). Trimming shortened V by 6 bases and J by 6 bases, and 11 bases separated the two germline ends. The CDR3 runs to 12 residues. The CDR3 sequence is CASRTQGSEAFF. The DNA for the CDR3 is TGTGCCAGCAGGACCCAGGGCTCTGAAGCTTTCTTT.

The rearrangement uses TRBV5-1 and TRBJ1-1, with D perhaps TRBD1 (6 bases). CDR1 and CDR2 from the germline V gene are SGHRS and YFSETQ. The CDR3 covers 13 residues. The V end lost 4 bases, the J end lost 7 bases, and 14 bases lay between the germline ends. CDR3 in DNA: TGCGCCAGCAGCCCCACTAGGGGGAATGAAGCTTTCTTT. Its protein is CASSPTRGNEAFF. Complete variable domain (other parts from reference TRBV5-1 and TRBJ1-1): KAGVTQTPRYLIKTRGQQVTLSCSPISGHRSVSWYQQTPGQGLQFLFEYFSETQRNKGNFPGRFSGRQFSNSRSEMNVSTLELGDSALYLCASSPTRGNEAFFGQGTRLTVV.

Remarks on this clone: In the same sample, other DNA sequences code for this CDR3. The chain links TRBV5-1 to TRBJ1-1; 9 nucleotides line up with TRBD1. Germline CDR1 is SGHRS and CDR2 is YFSETQ. V gave up 2 bases and J gave up 4 bases; unmatched junction bases: 3. The CDR3 runs to 14 residues. The CDR3 sequence: CASSLGTGSTEAFF. CDR3 nucleotide sequence: TGCGCCAGCAGCTTAGGGACAGGGAGCACTGAAGCTTTCTTT.

The chain's CDR3 is CASTTGNSNTEAFF. Written as DNA, the CDR3 is TGTGCCAGCACGACAGGGAATAGTAACACTGAAGCTTTCTTT. J is TRBJ1-1 and V is TRBV6-5; the match to TRBD1 covers 7 bases. The germline CDR1 and CDR2 sequences are MNHEY and SVGAGI. CDR3 length equals 14 residues. V lost 7 bases to trimming and J lost 2 bases; unmatched junction nucleotides: 7.

This clone was seen once. V and J are TRBV5-6 and TRBJ2-4; 9 nucleotides line up with TRBD2. This CDR3 is built from 13 residues. Germline CDR1 and CDR2: SGHDT and YYEEEE. The J segment lost 12 bases and the V segment lost 0 bases, leaving 4 bases of the junction unmatched. CDR3 in DNA: TGTGCCAGCAGCTTGGGCGGGGGGGACGCTCAGTACTTC. Translation: CASSLGGGDAQYF.

This chain joins TRBV10-3 and TRBJ2-6, with 10 bases matching TRBD1. CDR3 length: 17 residues. The junction had 10 bases not matched to a gene; V was cut back by 11 bases and J by 0 bases. Per the germline V gene, CDR1 is ENHRY and CDR2 is SYGVKD. Here the CDR3 reads CAALGDRGRSGANVLTF. CDR3 in DNA: TGTGCCGCCCTGGGGGACAGGGGACGCTCTGGGGCCAACGTCCTGACTTTC.

The chain links TRBV7-9 to TRBJ1-1; D uncertain. The CDR3 is made up of 12 amino acids. CDR1 is SEHNR, CDR2 FQNEAQ, per germline (reference sequence). The V end lost 1 base, the J end lost 7 bases, and 7 bases lay between the germline ends. The CDR3 nucleotides read TGTGCCAGCAGCTTAGTTACTAGTGAAGCTTTCTTT. Translation gives CASSLVTSEAFF. The variable domain in full, with the rest retrieved from reference TRBV7-9 and TRBJ1-1, is DTGVSQNPRHKITKRGQNVTFRCDPISEHNRLYWYRQTLGQGPEFLTYFQNEAQLEKSRLLSDRFSAERPKGSFSTLEIQRTEQGDSAMYLCASSLVTSEAFFGQGTRLTVV.

This sequence joins TRBV5-4 and TRBJ1-4; possible D gene TRBD1, 6 bases. Trimming pared 4 bases from V and 6 bases from J, leaving 13 bases between. The CDR3 covers 14 residues. Germline CDR1 reads SGHNT; CDR2 reads YYREEE (reference sequence). CDR3 DNA sequence: TGTGCCAGCAGCCAACAGGGATCATATGAAAAACTGTTTTTT. Its protein product is CASSQQGSYEKLFF.

This chain joins TRBV7-6 and TRBJ2-2; maybe TRBD1 (6 bases). V lost 2 bases and J 6 bases, leaving 13 bases between the germline ends. The CDR3 consists of 15 residues. The germline V gene encodes CDR1 SGHVS and CDR2 FNYEAQ. The CDR3 bases are TGTGCCAGCAGCTTAAGTCAGGGGCTCGCCGGGGAGCTGTTTTTT. Protein sequence: CASSLSQGLAGELFF. Looking up the rest from reference TRBV7-6 and TRBJ2-2 gives the full variable domain: GAGVSQSPRYKVTKRGQDVALRCDPISGHVSLYWYRQALGQGPEFLTYFNYEAQQDKSGLPNDRFSAERPEGSISTLTIQRTEQRDSAMYRCASSLSQGLAGELFFGEGSRLTVL.

The chain links TRBV9 to TRBJ2-3, with D tentatively TRBD2 (6 bases). Germline CDR1 reads SGDLS; CDR2 reads YYNGEE. Trimming took 0 bases from V and 6 from J, leaving 20 bases between them. This CDR3 has 17 residues. This CDR3 is CASSVGKAWGVGDTQYF. The DNA for the CDR3 is TGTGCCAGCAGCGTAGGAAAGGCGTGGGGGGTAGGGGATACGCAGTATTTT.

This clone was observed a single time. The V gene is TRBV7-2, the J gene TRBJ1-3; no reliable D call. From germline, CDR1 is SGHTA and CDR2 FQGNSA. The CDR3 contains 14 residues. With 1 base removed from V and 0 bases from J, the gap between germline ends came to 4 bases. CDR3 bases: TGTGCCAGCAGCTTAGTCTACTCTGGAAACACCATATATTTT. As protein: CASSLVYSGNTIYF.

A single count supports this clone. J is TRBJ2-7 and V is TRBV11-2, with 13 bases fitting TRBD2. V lost 5 bases to trimming and J lost 4 bases; unmatched junction nucleotides: 5. Germline CDR1 is SGHAT and CDR2 is FQNNGV. CDR3 size: 15 residues. The CDR3 protein is CASSRLAGGQYEQYF. CDR3 nucleotides: TGTGCCAGCAGCCGACTAGCGGGGGGCCAATACGAGCAGTACTTC.

This clone showed up just once. Sequence at one end of the junction differs from germline and may be a read error. The chain couples TRBV6-5 to TRBJ2-1, with 9 bases fitting TRBD2. The length of the CDR3 is 12 residues. Germline V gene sequence: CDR1 MNHEY, CDR2 SVGAGI. The CDR3: CASSYGAGGLIF. CDR3 coding DNA: TGTGCCAGCAGTTACGGTGCGGGGGGGTTAATCTTC.

The rearrangement links TRBV5-8 to TRBJ2-1, with TRBD1 identical over 10 bases. Germline CDR1 is SGHTS and CDR2 is YDEGEE. The CDR3 covers 14 residues. V was pared by 0 bases and J by 10 bases, with 4 bases of the junction left unmatched. The CDR3 DNA reads TGTGCCAGCAGCTTGGGACAGGGGGCCGGGGAGCAGTTCTTC. It specifies CASSLGQGAGEQFF.

This clone has only one observation. The chain employs TRBV2 and TRBJ2-3, with D tentatively TRBD2 (6 bases). CDR3 length equals 15 residues. V was cut by 5 bases and J by 2 bases, with 14 bases left in between. Germline lookup yields CDR1 SNHLY and CDR2 FYNNEI. The CDR3 DNA reads as TGTGCCAGCAGTAGCCGTAGCGGCGACACAGATACGCAGTATTTT. It specifies CASSSRSGDTDTQYF.

The V call is TRBV7-9, the J call TRBJ1-4; D may be TRBD1 (6 bases). V lost 5 bases, J lost 2 bases, and 12 bases lay in between. Per the germline V gene, CDR1 is SEHNR and CDR2 is FQNEAQ (reference sequence). This CDR3 is built from 15 residues. As DNA, the CDR3 is TGTGCCAGCAGCCAACAGGGCCCTACTAATGAAAAACTGTTTTTT. It yields the protein CASSQQGPTNEKLFF.

The chain uses TRBV4-1 and TRBJ2-7; D perhaps matches TRBD2 (6 bases). Germline V gene lookup returns CDR1 MGHRA and CDR2 YSYEKL. Trimming took off 2 bases at V and 10 bases at J, with 15 bases between the two ends. The CDR3 contains 13 residues. CDR3 residues: CASSQSGLGGQYF. CDR3 coding DNA: TGCGCCAGCAGCCAATCAGGTCTGGGAGGCCAGTACTTC.

The chain employs TRBV7-7 and TRBJ1-2; 8 positions match TRBD1. The CDR3 is 15 amino acids. J was trimmed by 6 bases and V by 5 bases; bases with no gene match: 11. Germline-derived CDR1 and CDR2 are SSHAT and FNYEAQ (reference sequence). The CDR3 bases are TGTGCCAGCAGCAACCGGGACAGGCAGCAAAATGGCTACACCTTC. Its translation: CASSNRDRQQNGYTF.

Details on this clone: This same CDR3 is encoded by further DNA sequences in the sample. The chain employs TRBV11-1 and TRBJ2-7, with D perhaps TRBD1 (6 bases). Per the germline V gene, CDR1 is SGHAT and CDR2 is FQDESV (reference sequence). The CDR3 runs to 14 residues. Trimming took off 3 bases at V and 0 bases at J, with 9 bases between the two ends. DNA of the CDR3: TGTGCCAGCAGCTTCGACAGGAGCTCCTACGAGCAGTACTTC. As protein: CASSFDRSSYEQYF.

The gene calls are TRBV5-6 and TRBJ2-1, with 8 bases identical to TRBD2. The V gene's germline CDR1 is SGHDT and CDR2 YYEEEE. The CDR3 spans 14 residues. The junction had 2 bases not matched to a gene; V was cut back by 2 bases and J by 4 bases. CDR3 in DNA: TGTGCCAGCAGCTTTAGCGGGGTGTACAATGAGCAGTTCTTC. Its protein product is CASSFSGVYNEQFF. Together with reference TRBV5-6 and TRBJ2-1, the CDR3 gives the full variable domain: DAGVTQSPTHLIKTRGQQVTLRCSPKSGHDTVSWYQQALGQGPQFIFQYYEEEERQRGNFPDRFSGHQFPNYSSELNVNALLLGDSALYLCASSFSGVYNEQFFGPGTRLTVL.

The chain couples TRBV19 to TRBJ2-6; 12 bases map to TRBD1. The CDR3 has 19 residues. Unmatched junction bases numbered 13, after V lost 6 bases and J lost 4 bases. CDR1 and CDR2 (germline): LNHDA, SQIVND (reference sequence). The CDR3 DNA sequence: TGTGCCAGTAGGCGTCGGCCGGGACAGGGGGCGCGCGGGGCCAACGTCCTGACTTTC. Translating gives CASRRRPGQGARGANVLTF. Full variable domain (outside the CDR3, taken from reference TRBV19 and TRBJ2-6): DGGITQSPKYLFRKEGQNVTLSCEQNLNHDAMYWYRQDPGQGLRLIYYSQIVNDFQKGDIAEGYSVSREKKESFPLTVTSAQKNPTAFYLCASRRRPGQGARGANVLTFGAGSRLTVL.

The V call is TRBV2, the J call TRBJ1-4, with 9 positions matching TRBD1. Looked up from germline, CDR1 is SNHLY and CDR2 is FYNNEI. CDR3 length: 15 residues. J was trimmed by 8 bases and V by 6 bases; bases with no gene match: 10. In nucleotides, the CDR3 is TGTGCCAGCAGGGACAGGGGAGTTCGGAGAGAAAAACTGTTTTTT. Protein sequence: CASRDRGVRREKLFF.

V and J are TRBV7-9 and TRBJ2-1; 14 bases match TRBD2. This CDR3 has 17 amino acids. The trim removed 5 bases at V and 7 bases at J, leaving 10 bases unmatched. The germline V gene has CDR1 SEHNR and CDR2 FQNEAQ (reference sequence). Here the CDR3 DNA reads TGTGCCAGCAGCATTCCGACTAGCGGGGGGGAACAGAATGAGCAGTTCTTC. Residues: CASSIPTSGGEQNEQFF.